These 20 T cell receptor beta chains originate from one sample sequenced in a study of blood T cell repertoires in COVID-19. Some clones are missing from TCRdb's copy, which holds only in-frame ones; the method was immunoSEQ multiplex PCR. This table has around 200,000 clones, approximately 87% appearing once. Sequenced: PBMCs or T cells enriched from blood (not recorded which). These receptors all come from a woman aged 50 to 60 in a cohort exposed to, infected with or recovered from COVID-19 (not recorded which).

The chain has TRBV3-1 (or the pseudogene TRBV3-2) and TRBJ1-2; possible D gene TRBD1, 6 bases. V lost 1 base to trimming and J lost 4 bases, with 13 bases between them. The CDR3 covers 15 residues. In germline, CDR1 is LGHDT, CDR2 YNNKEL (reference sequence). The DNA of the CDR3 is TGTGCCAGCAGCCAAGGGGGGACAAATTCCTATGGCTACACCTTC. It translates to CASSQGGTNSYGYTF.

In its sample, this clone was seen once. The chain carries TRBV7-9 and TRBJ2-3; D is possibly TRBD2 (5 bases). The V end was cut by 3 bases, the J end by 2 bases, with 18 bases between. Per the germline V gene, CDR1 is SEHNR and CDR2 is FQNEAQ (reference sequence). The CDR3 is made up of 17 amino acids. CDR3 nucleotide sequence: TGTGCCAGCAGCTTTGGGAGTGAGGGAAGTCACACAGATACGCAGTATTTT. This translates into CASSFGSEGSHTDTQYF.

The CDR3 spells CASSGGTGPQETQYF. CDR3 DNA sequence: TGTGCCAGCTCAGGCGGCACAGGCCCCCAAGAGACCCAGTACTTC. This sequence joins TRBV18 and TRBJ2-5; TRBD1 is a possible D gene (5 bases). This CDR3 comprises 15 residues. Looked up from germline, CDR1 is KGHSH and CDR2 is LQKENI. Trimming removed 5 bases at V and 1 base at J, with 14 bases between.

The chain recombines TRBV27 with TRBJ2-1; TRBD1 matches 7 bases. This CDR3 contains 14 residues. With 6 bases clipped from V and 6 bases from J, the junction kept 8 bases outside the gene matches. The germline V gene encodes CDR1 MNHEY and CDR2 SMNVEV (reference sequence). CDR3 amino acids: CASSPQGSSNEQFF. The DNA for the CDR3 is TGTGCCAGCAGCCCACAGGGGAGCTCCAATGAGCAGTTCTTC.

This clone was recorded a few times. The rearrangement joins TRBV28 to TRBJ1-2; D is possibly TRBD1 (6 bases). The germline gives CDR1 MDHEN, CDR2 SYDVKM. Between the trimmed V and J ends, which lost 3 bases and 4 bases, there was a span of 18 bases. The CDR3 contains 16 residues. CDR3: CASSFNFVGTSYGYTF. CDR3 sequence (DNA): TGTGCCAGCAGTTTTAATTTCGTGGGGACATCCTATGGCTACACCTTC.

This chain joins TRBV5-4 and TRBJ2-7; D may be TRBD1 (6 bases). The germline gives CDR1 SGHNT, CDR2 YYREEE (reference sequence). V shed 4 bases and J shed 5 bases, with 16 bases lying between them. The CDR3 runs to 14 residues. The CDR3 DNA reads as TGTGCCAGCAGCGATGTGCAGGGGAACGACGAGCAGTACTTC. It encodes CASSDVQGNDEQYF.

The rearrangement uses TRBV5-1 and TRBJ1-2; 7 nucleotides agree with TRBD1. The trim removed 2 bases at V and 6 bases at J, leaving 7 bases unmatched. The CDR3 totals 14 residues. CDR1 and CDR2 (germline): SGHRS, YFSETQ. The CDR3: CASSFYTGVDGYTF. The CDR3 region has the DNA TGCGCCAGCAGCTTCTACACAGGGGTCGATGGCTACACCTTC.

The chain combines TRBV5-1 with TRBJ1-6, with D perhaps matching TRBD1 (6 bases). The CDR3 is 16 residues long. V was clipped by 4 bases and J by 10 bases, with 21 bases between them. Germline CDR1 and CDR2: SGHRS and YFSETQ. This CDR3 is CASSPGGGRGRSPLHF. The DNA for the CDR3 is TGCGCCAGCAGCCCCGGAGGTGGCAGGGGAAGGTCACCCCTCCACTTT.

CDR3 sequence: CASSAAGANYGYTF. The DNA of the CDR3 is TGTGCCAGCAGCGCGGCCGGAGCTAACTATGGCTACACCTTC. V gene TRBV9 combines with J gene TRBJ1-2; D call uncertain. Trimming removed 3 bases at V and 0 bases at J, with 9 bases between. Germline V gives CDR1 SGDLS, CDR2 YYNGEE. This CDR3 is built from 14 residues. Together with reference TRBV9 and TRBJ1-2, the CDR3 gives the full variable domain: DSGVTQTPKHLITATGQRVTLRCSPRSGDLSVYWYQQSLDQGLQFLIQYYNGEERAKGNILERFSAQQFPDLHSELNLSSLELGDSALYFCASSAAGANYGYTFGSGTRLTVV.

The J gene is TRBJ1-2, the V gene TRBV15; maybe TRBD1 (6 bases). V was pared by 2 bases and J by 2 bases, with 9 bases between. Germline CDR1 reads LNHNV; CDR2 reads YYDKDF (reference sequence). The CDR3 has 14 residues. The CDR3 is CATSRYDRNYGYTF. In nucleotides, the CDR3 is TGTGCCACCAGCAGATACGACAGGAACTATGGCTACACCTTC.

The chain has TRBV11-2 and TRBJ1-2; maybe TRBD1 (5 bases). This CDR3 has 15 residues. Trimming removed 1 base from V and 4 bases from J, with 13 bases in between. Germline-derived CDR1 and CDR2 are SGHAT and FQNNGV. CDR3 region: CASSLGLRGPYGYTF. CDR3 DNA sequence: TGTGCCAGCAGCTTAGGTTTGCGGGGACCCTATGGCTACACCTTC.

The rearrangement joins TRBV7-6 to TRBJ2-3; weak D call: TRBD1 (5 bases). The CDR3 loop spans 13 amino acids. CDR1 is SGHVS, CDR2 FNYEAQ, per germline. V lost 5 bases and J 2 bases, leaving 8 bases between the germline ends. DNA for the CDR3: TGTGCCAGCAGCCGACAGTTCACAGATACGCAGTATTTT. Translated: CASSRQFTDTQYF.

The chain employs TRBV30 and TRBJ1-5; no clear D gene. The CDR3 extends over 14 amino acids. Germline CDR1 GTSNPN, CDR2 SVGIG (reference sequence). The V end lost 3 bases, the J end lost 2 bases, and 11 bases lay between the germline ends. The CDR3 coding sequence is TGTGCCTGGAGCCGTGACGGAGGCAATCAGCCCCAGCATTTT. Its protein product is CAWSRDGGNQPQHF. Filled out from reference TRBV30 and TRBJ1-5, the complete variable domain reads SQTIHQWPATLVQPVGSPLSLECTVEGTSNPNLYWYRQAAGRGLQLLFYSVGIGQISSEVPQNLSASRPQDRQFILSSKKLLLSDSGFYLCAWSRDGGNQPQHFGDGTRLSIL.

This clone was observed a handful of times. CDR3 protein: CASSLQGHTNQPQHF. The CDR3, as DNA: TGCGCCAGCAGCTTACAGGGACACACCAATCAGCCCCAGCATTTT. The V call is TRBV5-1, the J call TRBJ1-5; D perhaps matches TRBD1 (6 bases). Germline V lookup: CDR1 SGHRS, CDR2 YFSETQ. V was cut by 2 bases and J by 3 bases, with 12 bases left in between. The CDR3 extends over 15 amino acids.

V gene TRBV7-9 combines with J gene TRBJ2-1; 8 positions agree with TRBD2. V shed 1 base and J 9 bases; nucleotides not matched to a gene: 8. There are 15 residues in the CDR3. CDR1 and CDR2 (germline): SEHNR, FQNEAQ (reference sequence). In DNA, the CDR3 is TGTGCCAGCAGCTTAGAGATCGGGGGGGCCACTGAGCAGTTCTTC. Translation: CASSLEIGGATEQFF.

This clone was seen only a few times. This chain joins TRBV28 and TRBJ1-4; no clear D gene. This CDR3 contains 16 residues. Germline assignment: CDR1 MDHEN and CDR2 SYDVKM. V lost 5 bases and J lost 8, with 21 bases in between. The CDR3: CASSGGPISLREKLFF. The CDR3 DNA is TGTGCCAGCAGTGGTGGGCCAATCTCTCTCCGCGAAAAACTGTTTTTT. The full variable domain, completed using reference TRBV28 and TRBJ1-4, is DVKVTQSSRYLVKRTGEKVFLECVQDMDHENMFWYRQDPGLGLRLIYFSYDVKMKEKGDIPEGYSVSREKKERFSLILESASTNQTSMYLCASSGGPISLREKLFFGSGTQLSVL.

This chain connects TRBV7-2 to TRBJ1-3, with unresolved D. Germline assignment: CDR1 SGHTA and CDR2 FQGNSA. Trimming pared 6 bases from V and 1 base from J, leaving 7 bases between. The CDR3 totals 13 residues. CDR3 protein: CASRPASGNTIYF. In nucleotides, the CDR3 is TGTGCCAGCAGGCCAGCGTCTGGAAACACCATATATTTT.

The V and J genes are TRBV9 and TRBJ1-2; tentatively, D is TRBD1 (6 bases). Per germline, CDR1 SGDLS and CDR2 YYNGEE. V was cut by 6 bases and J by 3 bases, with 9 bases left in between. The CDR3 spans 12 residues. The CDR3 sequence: CASTQGDYGYTF. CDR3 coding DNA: TGTGCCAGCACACAGGGTGACTATGGCTACACCTTC.

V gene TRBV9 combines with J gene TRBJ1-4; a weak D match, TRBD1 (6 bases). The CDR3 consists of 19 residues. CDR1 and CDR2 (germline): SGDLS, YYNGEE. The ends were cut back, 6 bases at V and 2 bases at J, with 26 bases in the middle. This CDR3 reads CASNPISRGNEETNEKLFF. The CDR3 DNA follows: TGTGCCAGCAATCCAATTTCCAGGGGAAACGAGGAGACTAATGAAAAACTGTTTTTT.

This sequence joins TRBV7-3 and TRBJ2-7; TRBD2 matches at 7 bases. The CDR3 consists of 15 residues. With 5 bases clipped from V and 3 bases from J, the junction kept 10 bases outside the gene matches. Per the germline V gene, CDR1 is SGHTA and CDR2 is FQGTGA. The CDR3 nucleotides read TGTGCCAGCAGCAAACTTGCCGGGGGGAGCTACGAGCAGTACTTC. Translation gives CASSKLAGGSYEQYF.